Listed below are T cell receptor beta chains from one sample, sequenced in a study of technical replicates of blood from several donors. Sequencing used immunoSEQ multiplex PCR; TCRdb keeps in-frame clones, though not all of them. The sample has about 82,000 clones, approximately 96% seen once; the top ten hold around 0.35%. Specimen: T cells isolated from PBMCs. These receptor sequences come from a human donor in good health. The CDR3 runs from the conserved cysteine through the conserved F or W. D genes are given only for firm matches. Clone size is given for some rows only: seen once, a few or many times, or a class if the clone is expanded.

length	D	J	size	V	DNA	CDR3
15	TRBD1	TRBJ2-7	.	TRBV19	TGTGCCAGTAGTATTGGGGACAGGGAGAGTAACGAGCAGTACTTC	CASSIGDRESNEQYF
14	.	TRBJ1-1	.	TRBV5-6	TGTGCCAGCAGCTTGAGCGGGGTTTCCGCTGAAGCTTTCTTT	CASSLSGVSAEAFF
13	.	TRBJ2-5	.	TRBV4-1	TGCGCCAGCAGCCAAGTAATCCAAGAGACCCAGTACTTC	CASSQVIQETQYF
17	TRBD2	TRBJ2-1	few	TRBV10-1	TGCGCCAGCAGCTCGGGACTAGCGGGAGGGGGTTACAATGAGCAGTTCTTC	CASSSGLAGGGYNEQFF
16	TRBD2	TRBJ2-1	.	TRBV5-1	TGCGCCAGCAGCTTGGTTATAGCGGGGTTTTACAATGAGCAGTTCTTC	CASSLVIAGFYNEQFF
15	TRBD2	TRBJ2-1	.	TRBV7-8	TGTGCCAGCAGCTTAGGTTCCGCGGGAGTTACTGAGCAGTTCTTC	CASSLGSAGVTEQFF
16	.	TRBJ2-1	.	TRBV9	TGTGCCAGCAGCGTATTAGGGGCGGCCTCCTACAATGAGCAGTTCTTC	CASSVLGAASYNEQFF
15	TRBD2	TRBJ2-7	.	TRBV11-1	TGTGCCAGCAGCTCCGGACTAGCGGACTCCTACGAGCAGTACTTC	CASSSGLADSYEQYF
12	.	TRBJ2-1	.	TRBV9	TGTGCCAGCAGCGGGAGAGACAATGAGCAGTTCTTC	CASSGRDNEQFF
11	.	TRBJ1-1	.	TRBV2	TGTGCCAGAGGGGTAAACACTGAAGCTTTCTTT	CARGVNTEAFF
16	.	TRBJ2-5	.	TRBV30	TGTGCCTGGAGCACAAGATGGGGGGGCAATGTGGAGACCCAGTACTTC	CAWSTRWGGNVETQYF
14	TRBD1	TRBJ2-7	.	TRBV18	TGTGCCAGCTCACCACAGGACAGGGGGGTCGAGCAGTACTTC	CASSPQDRGVEQYF
13	.	TRBJ1-1	.	TRBV19	TGTGCCAGTGAAGGACTAGGGAACACTGAAGCTTTCTTT	CASEGLGNTEAFF
11	.	TRBJ2-3	.	TRBV20-1	TGCAGTGCCTCTAATAGCGCTATGGAGTATTTT	CSASNSAMEYF
13	.	TRBJ2-7	.	TRBV5-4	TGTGCCAGCAGCTCGGGGGTCTCCTACGAGCAGTACTTC	CASSSGVSYEQYF
14	TRBD1	TRBJ1-2	.	TRBV28	TGTGCCAGCAGTTTGGGACAGGGATTTGACGGCTACACCTTC	CASSLGQGFDGYTF
14	.	TRBJ2-4	.	TRBV27	TGTGCCAGCAGTTTAGGAGGGATTGGGAACATTCAGTACTTC	CASSLGGIGNIQYF
16	.	TRBJ2-3	.	TRBV11-2	TGTGCCAGCAGCCCCAGGGTAAAGATAGACACAGATACGCAGTATTTT	CASSPRVKIDTDTQYF
17	.	TRBJ2-6	.	TRBV5-1	TGCGCCAGCAGCTTGAGTGGGGCGAGCTCTGGGGCCAACGTCCTGACTTTC	CASSLSGASSGANVLTF
13	.	TRBJ2-7	once	TRBV5-1	TGCGCCAGCAGTTGGGCACGGTCCTACGAGCAGTACTTC	CASSWARSYEQYF
12	.	TRBJ2-3	once	TRBV5-4	TGTGCCAGCAGCTTGGCGGCAGATACGCAGTATTTT	CASSLAADTQYF
15	.	TRBJ2-1	.	TRBV6-5	TGTGCCAGCAGTTACTCCAGGGGCCTATTCGAGGAGCAGTTCTTC	CASSYSRGLFEEQFF
17	.	TRBJ2-7	.	TRBV4-3	TGCGCCAGCAGCCAAGATTTCCAGGGGCCAAATTCCTACGAGCAGTACTTC	CASSQDFQGPNSYEQYF
14	.	TRBJ2-7	.	TRBV11-3	TGTGCCAGCAGCCCCGGGACACCAAAGTACGAGCAGTACTTC	CASSPGTPKYEQYF
15	TRBD1	TRBJ1-4	.	TRBV6-1	TGTGCCAGCAGTGGATCGGGACAGGGCCTAGCAAAACTGTTTTTT	CASSGSGQGLAKLFF
15	TRBD1	TRBJ2-5	.	TRBV28	TGTGCCAGCAGTTTGGGAGGACAGGGGGAAGAGACCCAGTACTTC	CASSLGGQGEETQYF
16	TRBD2	TRBJ2-1	.	TRBV4-2	TGTGCCAGCAGCCAAGGTATGAGGGAGGGCCCCAATGAGCAGTTCTTC	CASSQGMREGPNEQFF
19	.	TRBJ1-1	.	TRBV1	TGCACCAGCAGCCAAGTCCTCTCTGGACTACGTCCAGGAAACACTGAAGCTTTCTTT	CTSSQVLSGLRPGNTEAFF
17	.	TRBJ2-1	once	TRBV5-8	TGTGCCAGCAGCTTGATCTCTGGTAGCGGACCCTACAATGAGCAGTTCTTC	CASSLISGSGPYNEQFF
20	TRBD1	TRBJ2-7	.	TRBV27	TGTGCCAGCAGTTTATCTCGTCGGGGTCTAATCCGGGACAGGGCCAACGAGCAGTACTTC	CASSLSRRGLIRDRANEQYF
15	.	TRBJ1-2	.	TRBV6-1	TGTGCCAGCAGTGAAGGTGGGGCCCTGGTCTATGGCTACACCTTC	CASSEGGALVYGYTF
16	TRBD2	TRBJ2-3	.	TRBV19	TGTGCCAGTAGTATTACGGCGGGAGGCCCCACAGATACGCAGTATTTT	CASSITAGGPTDTQYF
12	.	TRBJ1-2	.	TRBV29-1	TGCAGCGTCCTACAGGGTGACCCTGGCTACACCTTC	CSVLQGDPGYTF
15	.	TRBJ2-1	.	TRBV7-9	TGTGCCAGCAGCTTTGGCAGGGGTTTCTACAATGAGCAGTTCTTC	CASSFGRGFYNEQFF
14	.	TRBJ1-2	once	TRBV2	TGTGCCGCAGGTTCGTTCAGGGTGGCCTATGGCTACACCTTC	CAAGSFRVAYGYTF
13	.	TRBJ1-5	.	TRBV2	TGTGCCAGCAGAAGGACAGGCAATCAGCCCCAGCATTTT	CASRRTGNQPQHF
14	.	TRBJ2-3	.	TRBV4-3	TGCGCCAGCAGCCAAGGGACTAGCACAGATACGCAGTATTTT	CASSQGTSTDTQYF
15	TRBD2	TRBJ2-1	.	TRBV6-5	TGTGCCAGCAACCCGGGACTAGCGGATTACAATGAGCAGTTCTTC	CASNPGLADYNEQFF
14	.	TRBJ2-1	.	TRBV16	TGTGCCAGCAGCCAACAGGGGTTCTACAATGAGCAGTTCTTC	CASSQQGFYNEQFF
13	.	TRBJ1-1	.	TRBV7-8	TGTGCCAGCAGCTTAGGATTAGCGGATATGGCTTTCTTT	CASSLGLADMAFF
15	.	TRBJ2-1	.	TRBV27	TGTGCCAGCAGTGTCATGGGCGGAGGTTACAATGAGCAGTTCTTC	CASSVMGGGYNEQFF
17	TRBD2	TRBJ2-1	.	TRBV6-4	TGTGCCAGCAGTGACTTCGATACTAGCGGGAGGGCCTGGGAGCAGTTCTTC	CASSDFDTSGRAWEQFF